Listed here are 15 T cell receptor beta chains from one sample, sequenced in a study of graft-versus-host responses after intestinal transplantation. Sequencing used immunoSEQ multiplex PCR; TCRdb keeps in-frame clones, though not all of them. Of under 20,000 clones listed, around 93% are singletons. The sample consisted of PBMCs, taken 23 days after intestinal transplant. Every receptor here comes from a human patient who received an intestinal transplant, so some T cells may come from the graft donor.

The chain employs TRBV9 and TRBJ1-1; D remains unclear. Germline CDR1 and CDR2: SGDLS and YYNGEE. This CDR3 is built from 15 residues. V was cut by 4 bases and J by 1 base, with 14 bases left in between. The CDR3 spells CASSQSWVGNTEAFF. The CDR3 DNA sequence: TGTGCCAGCAGCCAATCTTGGGTAGGGAACACTGAAGCTTTCTTT.

CDR3 sequence: CASSDEEGTDTQYF. CDR3 nucleotides: TGTGCCAGCAGTGACGAGGAGGGCACAGATACGCAGTATTTT. The chain couples TRBV25-1 to TRBJ2-3; D may be TRBD2 (5 bases). CDR1 is MGHDK, CDR2 SYGVNS, per germline. The CDR3 spans 14 residues. Between the trimmed V and J ends, which lost 3 bases and 1 base, there was a span of 8 bases.

The V and J genes are TRBV10-1 and TRBJ1-1; tentative D call: TRBD1 (6 bases). The germline V gene has CDR1 WNHNN and CDR2 SYGVQD (reference sequence). CDR3 length: 14 amino acids. V was shortened by 6 bases and J by 1 base, with 12 bases between the two germline ends. CDR3 DNA: TGCGCCAGCAGGGAAAGGGGGAGGAACACTGAAGCTTTCTTT. Encoded protein: CASRERGRNTEAFF.

This clone was recorded once. The CDR3 coding sequence is TGCGCCAGCAGTACAGGGAGATCCTACGAGCAGTACTTC. It codes for CASSTGRSYEQYF. This rearrangement joins TRBV10-2 to TRBJ2-7; perhaps TRBD1 as D (6 bases). In germline, CDR1 is WSHSY, CDR2 SAAADI. The CDR3 length is 13 residues. Trimming took off 5 bases at V and 1 base at J, with 9 bases between the two ends.

This chain links TRBV19 with TRBJ1-2; D is ambiguous. The germline V gene has CDR1 LNHDA and CDR2 SQIVND (reference sequence). The CDR3 is 13 amino acids. Deletions cut 7 bases from V and 4 bases from J, with 13 bases between. The CDR3 coding sequence is TGTGCCAGTAAATCATCGGGAAGCTATGGCTACACCTTC. Translating it yields CASKSSGSYGYTF. Full variable domain (missing parts from reference TRBV19 and TRBJ1-2): DGGITQSPKYLFRKEGQNVTLSCEQNLNHDAMYWYRQDPGQGLRLIYYSQIVNDFQKGDIAEGYSVSREKKESFPLTVTSAQKNPTAFYLCASKSSGSYGYTFGSGTRLTVV.

V usage is TRBV27 and J usage is TRBJ2-7; D gene unclear. Trimming left V 0 bases short and J 1 base short, with 7 bases between. Germline CDR1 reads MNHEY; CDR2 reads SMNVEV (reference sequence). The CDR3 consists of 14 residues. The CDR3 sequence: CASSLSIFSYEQYF. CDR3 sequence (DNA): TGTGCCAGCAGTTTATCTATCTTTTCCTACGAGCAGTACTTC.

This chain links TRBV14 with TRBJ1-4; no reliable D call. CDR1 and CDR2 (germline): SGHDN, FVKESK. Trimming left V 0 bases short and J 6 bases short, with 8 bases between. This CDR3 spans 14 amino acids. In DNA, the CDR3 is TGTGCCAGCAGCCAAGATAGGGTAGATGAAAAACTGTTTTTT. It yields the protein CASSQDRVDEKLFF.

This chain links TRBV28 with TRBJ2-1, with D possibly called TRBD1 or TRBD2 (5 bases each). The CDR3 has 16 residues. Trimming took 5 bases from V and 0 from J, leaving 14 bases between them. Germline V CDR1 and CDR2: MDHEN, SYDVKM. CDR3 residues: CASSPPFGASYNEQFF. CDR3 sequence (DNA): TGTGCCAGCAGTCCACCCTTCGGGGCCTCCTACAATGAGCAGTTCTTC. Looking up the rest from reference TRBV28 and TRBJ2-1 gives the full variable domain: DVKVTQSSRYLVKRTGEKVFLECVQDMDHENMFWYRQDPGLGLRLIYFSYDVKMKEKGDIPEGYSVSREKKERFSLILESASTNQTSMYLCASSPPFGASYNEQFFGPGTRLTVL.

J is TRBJ1-4 and V is TRBV7-9; D possibly corresponds to TRBD1 (6 bases). Trimming removed 4 bases at V and 6 bases at J, with 18 bases between. The germline gives CDR1 SEHNR, CDR2 FQNEAQ (reference sequence). There are 16 residues in the CDR3. The CDR3 coding sequence is TGTGCCAGCAGCTCCTCCAGCCAGGGGCTCTATGAAAAACTGTTTTTT. It is translated as CASSSSSQGLYEKLFF.

This chain joins TRBV4-1 and TRBJ2-7, with 10 bases lining up with TRBD2. Germline trimming cut 4 bases from V and 3 bases from J; bases unmatched to any gene: 15. CDR1 and CDR2 (germline): MGHRA, YSYEKL. This CDR3 contains 18 residues. CDR3 in DNA: TGCGCCAGCAGCCCTTTTCTAGCGGGAGAACACTACCTCTACGAGCAGTACTTC. This encodes CASSPFLAGEHYLYEQYF.

This clone has a single count. J is TRBJ2-3 and V is TRBV4-2, with TRBD2 matching over 11 bases. This CDR3 region has 17 residues. Germline V gene lookup returns CDR1 LGHNA and CDR2 YNFKEQ. V shed 0 bases and J 3 bases; nucleotides not matched to a gene: 5. CDR3 nucleotide sequence: TGTGCCAGCAGCCAAGAGGCTAGCGGGAGGCCTACAGATACGCAGTATTTT. Protein product: CASSQEASGRPTDTQYF.

The gene calls are TRBV5-6 and TRBJ1-2; D remains ambiguous. The germline V gene encodes CDR1 SGHDT and CDR2 YYEEEE. V gave up 4 bases and J gave up 4 bases, with 14 bases separating them. The length of the CDR3 is 14 residues. Here the CDR3 DNA reads TGTGCCAGCAGCCCCGTCGGGGTGGGCTATGGCTACACCTTC. This encodes CASSPVGVGYGYTF.

The chain employs TRBV5-6 and TRBJ2-3; D remains ambiguous. V lost 3 bases and J lost 6, with 11 bases in between. Germline CDR1 reads SGHDT; CDR2 reads YYEEEE. This CDR3 is 13 amino acids long. The chain's CDR3 is CASSSRPGDTQYF. CDR3 in DNA: TGTGCCAGCAGCTCCCGGCCCGGGGATACGCAGTATTTT.

This chain joins TRBV6-6 and TRBJ2-7; a weak D match, TRBD1 (6 bases). The CDR3 has 15 amino acids. CDR1 is MNHNY, CDR2 SVGAGI, per germline (reference sequence). The V gene lost 0 bases and the J gene lost 7 bases, with 16 bases spanning the gap. CDR3 nucleotides: TGTGCCAGCAGTTACTCTGGGACAAGGCTTGGAGAGCAGTACTTC. Protein sequence: CASSYSGTRLGEQYF.

This chain links TRBV9 with TRBJ2-3; either TRBD1 or TRBD2 may supply D (7 bases each). The CDR3 covers 15 residues. Trimming left V 4 bases short and J 0 bases short, with 12 bases between. Germline lookup yields CDR1 SGDLS and CDR2 YYNGEE. In DNA form, the CDR3 reads TGTGCCAGCAGCCAGGGGGGGGCTAGCACAGATACGCAGTATTTT. Protein: CASSQGGASTDTQYF.